The rows below give T cell receptor beta chains drawn from one sample of a study of T cells after posttransplantation cyclophosphamide. The assay was immunoSEQ multiplex PCR, and TCRdb's table has in-frame clones only and misses some. The data show about 5,400 clones, with none appearing a single time. This sample comprised PBMCs, obtained around 380 days after allogeneic stem cell transplant with posttransplant cyclophosphamide. Receptors were obtained from a male patient aged 55 to 70 who received an allogeneic stem cell transplant from a related donor, was CMV-positive, and had acute GVHD only. Some T cells could come from the graft donor. Each CDR3 is given with its conserved first and last residue. A D gene is named only where the DNA matches it firmly. The size entry gives once, few or many counts, or a class when the clone is expanded.

j_call v_call cdr3_length d_call clone_size cdr3_nt cdr3_aa
TRBJ2-7 TRBV19 13 TRBD1 medium-sized TGTGCCAGTAAAGGTCAGGGGGAGTACGAGCAGTACTTC CASKGQGEYEQYF
TRBJ2-2 TRBV7-8 14 TRBD1 many TGTGCCAGCAGAGGGGGCAGAGTGGCCGGGGAGCTGTTTTTT CASRGGRVAGELFF
TRBJ2-7 TRBV28 13 - many TGTGCCAGTGGAATACAGGATTCCTACGAGCAGTACTTC CASGIQDSYEQYF
TRBJ1-2 TRBV19 18 TRBD1 many TGTGCCAGTAGTATAGCTCGGCAAGGGGGCGGGTCGGCAGATGGCTACACCTTC CASSIARQGGGSADGYTF
TRBJ1-5 TRBV19 18 TRBD1 many TGTGCCAGTAGTATCGGACAGGGAACGGGATATAGCAATCAGCCCCAGCATTTT CASSIGQGTGYSNQPQHF
TRBJ1-1 TRBV30 14 - many TGTGCCTGGAGTGTAAAGGGGCTGAAAACTGAAGCTTTCTTT CAWSVKGLKTEAFF
TRBJ2-1 TRBV19 14 - many TGTGCCAGTAAAGGAGGGAGATCCTACAATGAGCAGTTCTTC CASKGGRSYNEQFF
TRBJ1-3 TRBV4-2 16 - many TGTGCCAGCAGCCAAGAGTTATGGGGGCCTGGGGACACCATATATTTT CASSQELWGPGDTIYF
TRBJ1-5 TRBV19 16 - medium-sized TGTGCCAGTAGTACGTACAGTGGCTTGGGCAATCAGCCCCAGCATTTT CASSTYSGLGNQPQHF
TRBJ2-7 TRBV9 13 - many TGTGCCAGCAGCGTAGAGCGCTTGCGGGAGCAGTACTTC CASSVERLREQYF
TRBJ2-7 TRBV9 15 TRBD1 many TGTGCCAGCAGCGCGACGGGACAGGGGGCGGGCGAGCAGTACTTC CASSATGQGAGEQYF
TRBJ2-3 TRBV2 16 - many TGTGCCAGTTCACAAGATGCCGGGACTAGCACAGATACGCAGTATTTT CASSQDAGTSTDTQYF
TRBJ2-3 TRBV11-3 16 - many TGTGCCAGCAGCTCGCGGCCGCGGGCCAAAAGGGATACGCAGTATTTT CASSSRPRAKRDTQYF
TRBJ2-3 TRBV2 16 TRBD2 many TGTGCCAGCAGTTCCGAGCGGGGGGGCGGGACAGATACGCAGTATTTT CASSSERGGGTDTQYF
TRBJ1-1 TRBV10-3 13 - many TGTGCCATCAGCGACAGGATCGACACTGAAGCTTTCTTT CAISDRIDTEAFF
TRBJ1-2 TRBV12-5 13 - many TGTGCTAGTGCTCCGTCCCCTAACTATGGCTACACCTTC CASAPSPNYGYTF
TRBJ2-3 TRBV29-1 12 - many TGCAGCGTTGAAGCCAACACAGATACGCAGTATTTT CSVEANTDTQYF
TRBJ1-2 TRBV6-5 15 - few TGTGCCAGCAGTGCGCCTACAGGGTCGGTCTATGGCTACACCTTC CASSAPTGSVYGYTF
TRBJ2-5 TRBV30 12 - many TGTGCCTGGAGGAAACTATCCGTGACCCAGTACTTC CAWRKLSVTQYF
TRBJ2-6 TRBV10-3 14 - many TGTGCCATCAGGCAGGGTTCTGGGGCCAACGTCCTGACTTTC CAIRQGSGANVLTF
TRBJ1-2 TRBV28 14 TRBD1 many TGTGCCAGCAGAACCGGGACAGGGGTTCTTGGGTACACCTTC CASRTGTGVLGYTF